The clone carrying this TCR beta chain was recorded many times. The study amplified TCR beta CDR3 regions using RNA transcripts. First-round RT-PCR employed HTBI primers, with a second-round multiplex PCR after it. A single record per CDR3 protein comes from TCRdb applying MiXCR to the multiplex PCR reads. The sample lists hundreds of thousands of distinct CDR3 sequences; approximately 15% were seen once. These data originate in a study of Graves' ophthalmopathy and Graves' hyperthyroidism. Overall study: Ahead of any treatment, peripheral blood was obtained at the initial diagnosis.

Sequences were obtained from blood. The sequence was collected from a woman younger than 45 with Graves' ophthalmopathy.

This CDR3 reads CASTLPHRETQYF. Here the CDR3 DNA reads TGTGCCAGCACCCTACCCCATCGGGAGACCCAGTACTTC. This chain links TRBV11-2 with TRBJ2-5, with D hard to call. V was trimmed by 7 bases and J by 5 bases, leaving 14 bases between them. The CDR3 is 13 residues long. The V gene's germline CDR1 is SGHAT and CDR2 FQNNGV.